This T cell receptor (beta chain) was obtained from a study of cytomegalovirus exposure and HLA in healthy donors. The CDR3 contains 13 residues. The PCR had 60 Vbeta and 13 Jbeta primers. In the authors' workflow: Later, tens of millions of unique TCR beta chains were counted in an analysis, and approximately 10 million of them were shared. Profiled with immunoSEQ multiplex PCR; TCRdb holds only in-frame clones, not every one. V, J and clone size reflect that table, while D and trimming were determined from the DNA. The data show approximately 130,000 clones, more than 70% seen once. General study findings and limits: Within the data, a cluster of highly shared sequence variants was likely a sequencing artifact.

With regard to this clone: Its target is not known.

The material sequenced was PBMCs. The clonotype originates from a woman aged 25-40 years in good health and CMV-seropositive. The chain is built from TRBV7-5 and TRBJ1-5; TRBD1 is the table's D call, not checked against the DNA. TRBV7-5 represents a pseudogene. The CDR3 bases are TGTGCCGGAAGCGGGGACAACAATCAGCCCCAGCATTTT. The encoded protein is CAGSGDNNQPQHF.